This TCR beta chain is from a study of long-term antiretroviral therapy in people with HIV (dated by TCRdb to the early 2020s). The study in broad terms: The earliest samples were collected roughly a decade before the 2015 WHO recommendation for immediate ART, at a time when ART was usually postponed until CD4 counts fell. Whether ART initiation and durable HIV suppression were associated with changes in peripheral blood TRB repertoire composition and diversity was tested in a retrospective serial study. A total of fewer than 200 cryopreserved PBMC samples were contributed to the cohort by 30 adults with confirmed HIV infection, with samples collected serially over a mean of approximately 6 years (range 1-12). Of the roughly 32 participants with HIV, approximately twelve were female. No cross-contamination during QIAcube processing turned up in test extractions that ran a monoclonal T-cell line alongside some 34 polyclonal samples.

What the study reported, not specific to this receptor: Unsorted PBMC were profiled instead of sorted CD4+ and CD8+ T cells because pre-ART samples had limited cell numbers. Inferences about post-ART repertoire changes are limited because no data were available on ART adherence, viral resistance or therapy changes. A significant increase in TRB diversity was found to be associated with ART initiation, although TRB diversity was observed to remain significantly below that of transplant donor controls even after long-term ART. The samples were dated from about 2004 to 2018, and the ART regimens that were used may be less effective than current ART regimens. Narrower CDR3 length ranges were observed in HIV repertoires than in controls, and an antigen-experienced repertoire with only a slight naive shift after ART was suggested by the network structure. Expanded TRB clones identified before ART initiation dominated the repertoire across all time points, though the dominance fluctuated and decreased in many PLHIV after ART. Limited PBMC availability meant only the TCR beta chain was sequenced, without alpha chain pairing.

Participants were included only if at least one PBMC sample before ART initiation and at least two post-ART samples were available. Treatment was received in the United States of America by all participants with HIV. Before DNA extraction, cryopreserved samples of roughly 0.9-11 million PBMC were thawed and then washed. At the time of the earliest PBMC sample for each participant with HIV, ages ranged from 23 to 54 years. Each participant contributed PBMC samples from 1-4 timepoints before ART initiation and 2-8 timepoints after ART initiation, with a median of 7 samples. Serial HIV viral load, CD4+ T-cell count, ART history and demographic data were obtained for every participant. Genomic DNA was extracted from unsorted PBMC with a Qiagen kit on a QIAcube, processed in batches of 12 samples. V ends up 4 bases short and J 0 bases short, with an unmatched junction base count of 3. Via the germline V gene, CDR1 is SGHTS and CDR2 YDEGEE. From the cysteine through the phenylalanine, the CDR3 covers 16 amino acids. Of all the DNA, just the CDR3 is kept, 48 bases in frame from base 1.

Comments on this clone: The clone's antigen remains unknown. No much larger clone exists at a distance of one base, and base qualities are not known.

The immunoSEQ hsTCRB v3.0 assay was used at survey level resolution to sequence the TRB variable region. The target sequencing depth for TRB was about 40,000-50,000 T-cell genomes per sample. Pooled TRB libraries were sequenced on an Illumina MiSeq with a v3 150-cycle kit. The original pipeline was this. Analysis of repertoires was carried out in R inside a reproducible Nextflow workflow spanning QC, data transformation and analysis. LymphoSeq2, an R package for exploring AIRR-Seq data, was used to implement the custom analyses. Several samples that yielded fewer than 5000 total TRB sequences were excluded, so that some 190 HIV repertoires were analyzed. Among the 190 or so HIV repertoires that were kept, around 60 were collected before ART initiation and around 130 were collected after ART initiation. Repertoires were downsampled to 5000 TRB nucleotide sequences, and summary statistics were averaged over 100 downsampling iterations. TRB sequences were retained for analysis only if CDR3 regions of at least seven amino acids were present. Two measures captured diversity: a Shannon entropy-derived clonality score and the Gini coefficient. In the repertoire networks, any two of the top 5000 CDR3 amino acid sequences were connected whenever the two sequences differed by an edit distance of one. For TRB CDR3 amino acid sequences, GLIPH2 was used to predict antigen specificity groups and MHC restriction. Known CMV, EBV, HIV or tissue antigen associations were flagged by matching CDR3 amino acid sequences against VDJdb and McPAS-TCR. Pre-ART, post-ART and control groups were compared with Wilcoxon signed-rank tests and Holm-Bonferroni correction. What TCRdb holds here is the immuneACCESS table cut down to in-frame rearrangements. Part of the clones is not present; checked against another copy, under half of the missing clones reflect an unresolved V gene, and the others are unexplained. The D gene and trimming were derived from the DNA, and the V and J assignments and clone size from that table. The sample table contains tens of thousands of clones; only one count was recorded for approximately 82% of them. The ten most abundant clones make up roughly 2.3% of the sample.

The TCR was taken from a man in his fifties or sixties with HIV. The sample here was unsorted PBMCs, taken 3 years after starting antiretroviral therapy. The V and J segments used are TRBV5-8 and TRBJ2-3, with 12 middle bases fitting TRBD2. This receptor has the CDR3 CASSRGLAGSTDTQYF. The nucleotide sequence is TGTGCCAGCAGCCGAGGACTAGCGGGAAGCACAGATACGCAGTATTTT. Beyond the CDR3, the reference TRBV5-8 and TRBJ2-3 genes provide the residues; the full variable domain reads: EAGVTQSPTHLIKTRGQQATLRCSPISGHTSVYWYQQALGLGLQFLLWYDEGEERNRGNFPPRFSGRQFPNYSSELNVNALELEDSALYLCASSRGLAGSTDTQYFGPGTRLTVL.